This TCR beta chain was sequenced in a study of shared clonotypes between healthy human individuals. Using immunoSEQ multiplex PCR, the repertoire was profiled, and TCRdb retains in-frame clones only, with some absent. The table has under 1,900,000 clones, approximately 98.5% seen once. The CDR3 totals 17 residues. CDR1 and CDR2 from the germline V gene are MGHRA and YSYEKL. The V gene lost 1 base and the J gene lost 0 bases, with 13 bases spanning the gap. The sequencing input was naive CD4+ T cells sorted from blood. Stated subset: CD45RA+ positively selected. This clonotype was obtained from a man in his thirties or forties in good health. The J gene is TRBJ2-1, the V gene TRBV4-1, with D perhaps TRBD2 (6 bases). CDR3 nucleotide sequence: TGCGCCAGCAGCCAAGTAGGAAGGCGGGGCTCCTACAATGAGCAGTTCTTC. This gives the protein CASSQVGRRGSYNEQFF.